This passage covers 10 T cell receptor beta chains from one sample sequenced in a study of beta chain features in type 1 diabetes. Points from the study as a whole: For Type 1 diabetes patients, all four CD4+ subsets carried TCRB CDR3s that were moderately but significantly shorter.

Their recognized antigens are unknown. Expressed TCRB transcripts were sequenced, since all the RNA that had been isolated was reverse transcribed. TCRdb's table, derived via immunoSEQ multiplex PCR, lists solely in-frame clones and lacks some. The sample lists 640,000 or so clones, over 13% occurring once. Sequences were obtained from naive CD4+ T cells from blood. The source of these receptors is a man younger than 35 with type 1 diabetes.

This clone has more than one count but fewer than ten. V is TRBV15 and J is TRBJ2-5; no clear D. Germline CDR1 reads LNHNV; CDR2 reads YYDKDF (reference sequence). V was pared by 3 bases and J by 0 bases, with 2 bases between. The CDR3 spans 12 residues. The CDR3 loop reads CATSRYQETQYF. CDR3 nucleotide sequence: TGTGCCACCAGCAGGTACCAAGAGACCCAGTACTTC.

This chain joins TRBV6-5 and TRBJ1-2; 9 bases map to TRBD1. Germline assignment: CDR1 MNHEY and CDR2 SVGAGI. The trim removed 0 bases at V and 4 bases at J, leaving 3 bases unmatched. The CDR3 is 15 residues long. The CDR3 bases are TGTGCCAGCAGTTACTCCGGGACAGGGAGCTATGGCTACACCTTC. Its protein is CASSYSGTGSYGYTF.

The gene calls are TRBV2 and TRBJ2-7; no definite D call. This CDR3 comprises 17 residues. Germline V lookup: CDR1 SNHLY, CDR2 FYNNEI. Trimming pared 3 bases from V and 0 bases from J, leaving 18 bases between. DNA of the CDR3: TGTGCCAGCAGTGATTGGCCGATTCAAACAAGCTCCTACGAGCAGTACTTC. This codes for CASSDWPIQTSSYEQYF. The whole variable domain, filled in from reference TRBV2 and TRBJ2-7, reads EPEVTQTPSHQVTQMGQEVILRCVPISNHLYFYWYRQILGQKVEFLVSFYNNEISEKSEIFDDQFSVERPDGSNFTLKIRSTKLEDSAMYFCASSDWPIQTSSYEQYFGPGTRLTVT.

This clone came up a few times. The genes are TRBV6-5 and TRBJ2-7; 7 bases are a match to TRBD1. CDR1 and CDR2 from the germline V gene are MNHEY and SVGAGI. The J segment lost 3 bases and the V segment lost 0 bases, leaving 5 bases of the junction unmatched. This CDR3 region has 15 residues. The CDR3 DNA is TGTGCCAGCAGTTACTCGACAGGGCATGGCTACGAGCAGTACTTC. Translating it yields CASSYSTGHGYEQYF.

For this clone: Within the sample, other DNA sequences also encode this same CDR3. This chain joins TRBV10-2 and TRBJ2-1; TRBD2 agrees at 12 bases. The CDR3 contains 13 residues. Germline V CDR1 and CDR2: WSHSY, SAAADI. The trim removed 8 bases at V and 5 bases at J, leaving 1 base unmatched. The CDR3 loop is CASRLAGDNEQFF. CDR3 nucleotides: TGCGCCAGCCGACTAGCGGGAGACAATGAGCAGTTCTTC.

This clone was recorded a few times. J is TRBJ2-7 and V is TRBV7-2; D unclear. The CDR3 runs 15 residues. The germline V and J ends were trimmed by 1 base and 0 bases, with 10 bases remaining between them. In germline, CDR1 is SGHTA, CDR2 FQGNSA. The CDR3 nucleotides are TGTGCCAGCAGCTTAGAATCCCTTAGCTCCTACGAGCAGTACTTC. Protein product: CASSLESLSSYEQYF.

This clone was seen a handful of times. This CDR3 reads CASSFGGRSSYEQYF. CDR3 DNA sequence: TGCGCCAGCAGCTTCGGGGGCAGGAGCTCCTACGAGCAGTACTTC. The chain links TRBV5-1 to TRBJ2-7; possibly TRBD1 or TRBD2 for D (6 bases each). CDR3 length equals 15 residues. Germline V gene lookup returns CDR1 SGHRS and CDR2 YFSETQ. The V end was cut by 2 bases, the J end by 0 bases, with 12 bases between.

The sample holds a few counts of this clone. This sequence joins TRBV5-1 and TRBJ2-4, with unresolved D. Germline V gene lookup returns CDR1 SGHRS and CDR2 YFSETQ. The CDR3 runs to 17 residues. Trimming cost V 4 bases and J 3 bases, with 20 bases left between them. CDR3 DNA sequence: TGCGCCAGCAGCCATCCCAGAGGTCTCTCGGGCAAAAACATTCAGTACTTC. This codes for CASSHPRGLSGKNIQYF.

This clone was picked up one time. The chain recombines TRBV4-1 with TRBJ1-5; D possibly corresponds to TRBD1 (5 bases). Germline V gene sequence: CDR1 MGHRA, CDR2 YSYEKL. CDR3 length equals 17 residues. Trimming took 1 base from V and 0 from J, leaving 13 bases between them. In DNA, the CDR3 is TGCGCCAGCAGCCAAGGCCGGGGCGGGTCTAGCAATCAGCCCCAGCATTTT. This translates into CASSQGRGGSSNQPQHF.

There are a few counts of this clone. The chain combines TRBV10-3 with TRBJ1-1; unclear D gene. Per germline, CDR1 ENHRY and CDR2 SYGVKD. The CDR3 loop spans 18 amino acids. Trimming removed 0 bases from V and 2 bases from J, with 19 bases in between. The CDR3 reads CAISESPLYTLVNTEAFF. In DNA form, the CDR3 reads TGTGCCATCAGTGAGTCCCCCTTGTACACCTTGGTCAACACTGAAGCTTTCTTT.